The entry below gives a single T cell receptor beta chain sequence along with its context. The data derive from a study of blood T cell repertoires in COVID-19. Study information: Sites across the United States, Italy and Spain contributed samples from acute and convalescent COVID-19.

The V gene's germline CDR1 is SGDLS and CDR2 YYNGEE. This CDR3 is built from 13 residues. Trimming cost V 3 bases and J 2 bases; bases outside gene matches: 1. Authors' processing steps: The assay estimated nucleated cells by amplifying reference gene primers. Method: immunoSEQ multiplex PCR; TCRdb's copy keeps in-frame clones and lacks some. The DNA gave D and trimming, while V, J and clone size come from that table. The table shows approximately 100,000 clones, with approximately 92% occurring only once. The clonotype was recovered from an elderly woman with acute or convalescent COVID-19. Sequencing input: peripheral blood. V usage is TRBV9 and J usage is TRBJ1-2; 7 positions agree with TRBD1. The CDR3 DNA sequence: TGTGCCAGCAGCGAGGGACAGAACTATGGCTACACCTTC. Its protein is CASSEGQNYGYTF.